This TCR beta chain is from a study of T cells in Graves' hyperthyroidism and ophthalmopathy. Study-level information: Peripheral blood was secured at the point of initial diagnosis, before any treatment.

TCR beta CDR3 regions were amplified from RNA transcripts. During a first-round RT-PCR of the TCR CDR3, the HTBI primer set was used. TCRdb re-derived calls from the multiplex PCR reads in MiXCR, one entry per CDR3 protein. This sample has more than 300,000 distinct CDR3 sequences, with about 14% found just once. Germline assignment: CDR1 SNHLY and CDR2 FYNNEI. V dropped 1 base and J dropped 5; count of bases not matched to a gene: 11. The CDR3 is 17 residues long. Points from the study as a whole: In validation, the model predicted ophthalmopathy. These predictions came a median about 6.5 months before onset.

In this sample, this clonotype turned up many times. The antigen remains undetermined. Individuals with ophthalmopathy presented a Clinical Activity Score of at least 3, a NOSPECS grade of at least 4 and a duration under 3 months. Fresh peripheral blood, 8 to 10 ml of it, supplied the PBMCs. The chain employs TRBV2 and TRBJ2-5, with 9 nucleotides matching TRBD2. The specimen sequenced was blood. This TCR was recovered from a woman aged 25-40 years with Graves' ophthalmopathy. CDR3 sequence (DNA): TGTGCCAGCAGTGAAGGCCGGGGGGGACTAGCCTTTGAGACCCAGTACTTC. Translated: CASSEGRGGLAFETQYF. Variable domain in full (rest from reference TRBV2 and TRBJ2-5): EPEVTQTPSHQVTQMGQEVILRCVPISNHLYFYWYRQILGQKVEFLVSFYNNEISEKSEIFDDQFSVERPDGSNFTLKIRSTKLEDSAMYFCASSEGRGGLAFETQYFGPGTRLLVL.